This is a list of T cell receptor beta chains from one sample in a study of T cells in Graves' hyperthyroidism and ophthalmopathy. TCRdb called the multiplex PCR reads again in MiXCR, with one record for every CDR3 protein. The sample shows about 400,000 distinct CDR3 sequences, about 16% of them seen only once. Material: blood. The receptors here all came from a woman aged 60-75 years with Graves' ophthalmopathy. Both conserved end residues are part of each CDR3. A D gene is named only where the DNA matches it firmly. Clone size is shown for a subset of rows, as once, few, many or a class of expanded clone.

CSARSGAANQPQHF,TGCAGTGCTAGGTCAGGGGCCGCAAATCAGCCCCAGCATTTT,TRBJ1-5,.,many,TRBV20-1
CASSPNLESEQFF,TGTGCCAGCTCACCGAATTTGGAGAGTGAGCAGTTCTTC,TRBJ2-1,.,.,TRBV18
CSALETEAFF,TGCAGCGCTTTGGAGACTGAAGCTTTCTTT,TRBJ1-1,.,.,TRBV29-1
CASSLSALSTDTQYF,TGTGCCAGCAGTCTTTCCGCGCTGAGCACAGATACGCAGTATTTT,TRBJ2-3,.,few,TRBV25-1
CASRPTSGSYTDTQYF,TGTGCCAGCAGACCGACAAGCGGGAGCTACACAGATACGCAGTATTTT,TRBJ2-3,TRBD2,.,TRBV6-1
CASSLKGLAVTDTQYF,TGTGCCAGCAGCTTAAAGGGACTAGCGGTCACAGATACGCAGTATTTT,TRBJ2-3,TRBD2,.,TRBV7-2
CASSARGQGGTEAFF,TGTGCCAGCAGCGCACGTGGTCAGGGTGGCACTGAAGCTTTCTTT,TRBJ1-1,.,many,TRBV11-2
CASSPGLSGSYEQYF,TGTGCCAGCAGCCCGGGACTATCGGGCTCCTACGAGCAGTACTTC,TRBJ2-7,TRBD2,.,TRBV14
CASSPLPDSPLHF,TGTGCCAGCAGCCCACTACCGGACTCACCCCTCCACTTT,TRBJ1-6,.,few,TRBV9
CASLPVGFNEQFF,TGTGCCAGCCTCCCCGTGGGGTTCAATGAGCAGTTCTTC,TRBJ2-1,.,many,TRBV12-3/TRBV12-4
CASSRGSGEGIQYF,TGTGCCAGCAGCCGCGGTTCGGGGGAGGGCATTCAGTACTTC,TRBJ2-4,TRBD2,many,TRBV3-1
CASSTGTGAGYGYTF,TGTGCCAGCAGCACCGGGACAGGGGCTGGCTATGGCTACACCTTC,TRBJ1-2,TRBD1,few,TRBV9
CASSQDRASGINEQFF,TGCGCCAGCAGCCAAGATCGCGCTAGCGGGATTAATGAGCAGTTCTTC,TRBJ2-1,TRBD2,.,TRBV4-1
CASSLLAGSTEQFF,TGTGCCAGCAGCTTGCTAGCGGGAAGTACTGAGCAGTTCTTC,TRBJ2-1,TRBD2,.,TRBV11-2
CSAIWANEKLFF,TGCAGTGCTATCTGGGCCAATGAAAAACTGTTTTTT,TRBJ1-4,.,.,TRBV20-1
CASGQEANTGELFF,TGTGCCAGCGGGCAGGAGGCAAACACCGGGGAGCTGTTTTTT,TRBJ2-2,.,many,TRBV11-2
CAISGGRRGSYTEAFF,TGTGCCATCAGTGGGGGGCGGCGGGGATCGTACACTGAAGCTTTCTTT,TRBJ1-1,.,many,TRBV10-3
CASTTGASYEQYF,TGTGCCAGCACGACGGGAGCCTCCTACGAGCAGTACTTC,TRBJ2-7,.,few,TRBV28
CASSTSGGPDTQYF,TGTGCCAGCAGCACCAGCGGGGGCCCAGATACGCAGTATTTT,TRBJ2-3,TRBD2,.,TRBV7-9
CASSLAGRLSYEQYF,TGTGCCAGCAGCTTGGCGGGTCGGTTATCCTACGAGCAGTACTTC,TRBJ2-7,.,.,TRBV5-4
CSASGEGQAFF,TGCAGCGCCTCAGGAGAGGGACAAGCTTTCTTT,TRBJ1-1,.,.,TRBV29-1
CASRHQGRAGGNEQFF,TGTGCCAGCAGACACCAAGGCAGGGCGGGGGGCAATGAGCAGTTCTTC,TRBJ2-1,TRBD2,.,TRBV28
CASSYSGQKQETQYF,TGTGCCAGCAGTTACTCGGGACAGAAACAAGAGACCCAGTACTTC,TRBJ2-5,TRBD1,few,TRBV6-6
CASSQDTSGGTQYF,TGTGCCAGCAGCCAAGATACTAGCGGCGGGACCCAGTACTTC,TRBJ2-5,TRBD2,many,TRBV3-1
CASVGPSPNTIYF,TGTGCCAGCGTGGGACCATCTCCCAACACCATATATTTT,TRBJ1-3,.,few,TRBV28
CASSLVASGRANEQFF,TGTGCCAGCAGCTTAGTAGCTAGCGGGAGGGCCAATGAGCAGTTCTTC,TRBJ2-1,TRBD2,many,TRBV7-9
CSVDSQDYGYTF,TGCAGCGTTGACAGTCAGGACTATGGCTACACCTTC,TRBJ1-2,.,.,TRBV29-1
CASSLGQGVGETQYF,TGTGCCAGCAGCTTAGGACAGGGAGTCGGAGAGACCCAGTACTTC,TRBJ2-5,TRBD1,few,TRBV7-9
CASSYPATGAEDEQYF,TGTGCCAGCAGTTACCCCGCGACAGGGGCGGAGGACGAGCAGTACTTC,TRBJ2-7,TRBD1,few,TRBV6-2/TRBV6-3
CASAGTTNYGYTF,TGTGCCAGCGCGGGGACAACTAACTATGGCTACACCTTC,TRBJ1-2,.,many,TRBV28
CASSPPSGSYNEQFF,TGTGCCAGCTCACCACCCAGTGGCTCCTACAATGAGCAGTTCTTC,TRBJ2-1,.,many,TRBV18
CASSQDGGGRDTQYF,TGCGCCAGCAGCCAAGATGGGGGGGGAAGAGATACGCAGTATTTT,TRBJ2-3,TRBD2,few,TRBV4-1
CASSLSPMVGEQYF,TGTGCCAGCAGCTTATCCCCTATGGTCGGCGAGCAGTACTTC,TRBJ2-7,.,few,TRBV7-3
CAWRVQGTVNEKLFF,TGTGCCTGGAGAGTACAGGGGACAGTGAATGAAAAACTGTTTTTT,TRBJ1-4,TRBD1,.,TRBV30
CASSQPPEAGELFF,TGTGCCAGCAGCCAGCCTCCGGAGGCCGGGGAGCTGTTTTTT,TRBJ2-2,.,.,TRBV4-2
CASSVETQYF,TGTGCCAGCAGTGTAGAGACCCAGTACTTC,TRBJ2-5,.,many,TRBV2
CASSLSGLAGGEQYF,TGTGCCAGCAGCCTCTCGGGACTAGCGGGAGGCGAGCAGTACTTC,TRBJ2-7,TRBD2,many,TRBV3-1